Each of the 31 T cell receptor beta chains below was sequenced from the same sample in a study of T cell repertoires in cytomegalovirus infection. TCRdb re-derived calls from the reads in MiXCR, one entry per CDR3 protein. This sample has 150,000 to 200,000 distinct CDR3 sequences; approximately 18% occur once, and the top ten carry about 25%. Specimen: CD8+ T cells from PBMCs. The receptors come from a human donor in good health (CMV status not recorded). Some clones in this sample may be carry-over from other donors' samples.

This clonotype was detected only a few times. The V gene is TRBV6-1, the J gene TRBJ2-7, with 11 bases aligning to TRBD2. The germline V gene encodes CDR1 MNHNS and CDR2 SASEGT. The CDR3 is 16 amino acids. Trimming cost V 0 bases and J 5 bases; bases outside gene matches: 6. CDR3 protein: CASSEAVAGGRNEQYF. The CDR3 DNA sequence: TGTGCCAGCAGTGAAGCGGTAGCGGGGGGGCGTAACGAGCAGTACTTC.

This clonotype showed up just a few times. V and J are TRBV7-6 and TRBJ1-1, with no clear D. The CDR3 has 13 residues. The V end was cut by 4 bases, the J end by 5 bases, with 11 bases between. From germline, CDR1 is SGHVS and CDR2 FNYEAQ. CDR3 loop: CASSSIPGTEAFF. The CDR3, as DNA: TGTGCCAGCAGCTCCATCCCGGGGACTGAAGCTTTCTTT.

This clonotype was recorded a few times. CDR3 region: CATEPGGVGEQYF. Written as DNA, the CDR3 is TGTGCCACAGAACCCGGGGGCGTTGGCGAGCAGTACTTC. The chain couples TRBV28 to TRBJ2-7; perhaps D is TRBD1 or TRBD2 (6 bases each). Trimming pared 10 bases from V and 6 bases from J, leaving 19 bases between. The germline V gene has CDR1 MDHEN and CDR2 SYDVKM. The CDR3 has 13 residues.

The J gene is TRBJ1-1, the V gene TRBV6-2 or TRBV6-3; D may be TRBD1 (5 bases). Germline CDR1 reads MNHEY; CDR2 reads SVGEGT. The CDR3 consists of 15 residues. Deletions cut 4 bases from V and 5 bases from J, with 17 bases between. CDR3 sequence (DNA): TGTGCCAGCAGTTCCTTGGGCGGGGCTGGAACTGAAGCTTTCTTT. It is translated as CASSSLGGAGTEAFF.

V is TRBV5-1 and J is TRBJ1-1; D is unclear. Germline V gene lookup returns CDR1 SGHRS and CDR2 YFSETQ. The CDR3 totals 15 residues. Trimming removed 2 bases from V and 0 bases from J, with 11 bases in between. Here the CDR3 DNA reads TGCGCCAGCAGCTTAGGCGTCAGCTTGAACACTGAAGCTTTCTTT. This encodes CASSLGVSLNTEAFF.

In nucleotides, the CDR3 is TGTGCCAGCAGCCCGGGACAGGGGGCAATAACTAATGAAAAACTGTTTTTT. Translated: CASSPGQGAITNEKLFF. V is TRBV7-9 and J is TRBJ1-4; 12 bases fit TRBD1. The CDR3 spans 17 residues. V lost 5 bases, J lost 1 base, and 5 bases stayed unmatched. The V gene's germline CDR1 is SEHNR and CDR2 FQNEAQ (reference sequence).

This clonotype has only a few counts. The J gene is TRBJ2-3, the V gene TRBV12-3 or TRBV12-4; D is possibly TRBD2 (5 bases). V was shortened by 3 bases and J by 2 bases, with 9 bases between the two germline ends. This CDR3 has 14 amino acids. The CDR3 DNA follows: TGTGCCAGCAGTTTCGGGCGGGTCACAGATACGCAGTATTTT. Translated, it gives CASSFGRVTDTQYF.

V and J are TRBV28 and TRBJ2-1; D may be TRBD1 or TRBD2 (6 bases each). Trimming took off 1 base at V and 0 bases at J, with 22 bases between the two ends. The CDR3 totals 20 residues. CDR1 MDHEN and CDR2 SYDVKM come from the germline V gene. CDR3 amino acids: CASSLSPPGAPISSYNEQFF. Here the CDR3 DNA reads TGTGCCAGCAGTTTATCCCCCCCGGGGGCCCCGATCAGCTCCTACAATGAGCAGTTCTTC.

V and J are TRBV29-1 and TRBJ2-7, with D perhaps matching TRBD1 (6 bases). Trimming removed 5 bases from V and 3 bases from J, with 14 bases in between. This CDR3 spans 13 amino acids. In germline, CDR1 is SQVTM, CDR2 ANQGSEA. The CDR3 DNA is TGCAGCGTTTTACGACAGGACCGCTACGAGCAGTACTTC. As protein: CSVLRQDRYEQYF.

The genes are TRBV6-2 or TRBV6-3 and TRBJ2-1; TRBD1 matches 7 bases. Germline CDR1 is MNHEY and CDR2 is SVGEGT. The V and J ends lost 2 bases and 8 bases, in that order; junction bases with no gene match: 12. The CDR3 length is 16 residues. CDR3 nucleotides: TGTGCCAGCAGTTACGAGGTGGGGGCCGACAGGGATGAGCAGTTCTTC. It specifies CASSYEVGADRDEQFF.

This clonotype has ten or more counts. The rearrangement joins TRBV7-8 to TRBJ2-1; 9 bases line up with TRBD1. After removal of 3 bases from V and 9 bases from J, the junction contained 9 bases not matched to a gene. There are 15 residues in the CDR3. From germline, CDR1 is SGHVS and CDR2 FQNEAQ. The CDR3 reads CASSFRTGEITEQFF. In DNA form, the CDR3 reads TGTGCCAGCAGCTTCCGGACAGGGGAGATAACTGAGCAGTTCTTC.

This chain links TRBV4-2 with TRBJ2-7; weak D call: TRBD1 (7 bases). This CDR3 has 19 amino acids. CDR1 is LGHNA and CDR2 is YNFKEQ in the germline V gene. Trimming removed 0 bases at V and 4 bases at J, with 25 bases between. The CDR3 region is CASSQDELFRQGAGYEQYF. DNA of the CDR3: TGTGCCAGCAGCCAAGATGAGTTATTTCGACAGGGTGCGGGGTACGAGCAGTACTTC.

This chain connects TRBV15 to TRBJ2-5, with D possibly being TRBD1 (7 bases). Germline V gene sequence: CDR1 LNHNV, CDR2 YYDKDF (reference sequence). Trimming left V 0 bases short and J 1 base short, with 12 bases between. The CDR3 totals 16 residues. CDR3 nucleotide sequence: TGTGCCACCAGCAGAGAGAGGCAGGGGGGCCAAGAGACCCAGTACTTC. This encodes CATSRERQGGQETQYF.

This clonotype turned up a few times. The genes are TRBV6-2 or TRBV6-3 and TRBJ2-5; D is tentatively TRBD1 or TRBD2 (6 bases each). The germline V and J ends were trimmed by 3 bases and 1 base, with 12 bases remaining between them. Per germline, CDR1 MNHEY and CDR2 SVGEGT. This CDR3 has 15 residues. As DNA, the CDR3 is TGTGCCAGCAGTTATAGGGGGGCGATCCAAGAGACCCAGTACTTC. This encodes CASSYRGAIQETQYF.

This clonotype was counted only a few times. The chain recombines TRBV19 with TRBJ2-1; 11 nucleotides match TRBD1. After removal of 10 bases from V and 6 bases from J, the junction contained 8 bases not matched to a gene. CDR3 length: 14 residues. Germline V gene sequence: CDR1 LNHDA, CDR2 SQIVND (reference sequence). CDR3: CATTRDRGGNEQFF. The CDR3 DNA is TGTGCCACAACCCGGGACAGGGGGGGCAATGAGCAGTTCTTC.

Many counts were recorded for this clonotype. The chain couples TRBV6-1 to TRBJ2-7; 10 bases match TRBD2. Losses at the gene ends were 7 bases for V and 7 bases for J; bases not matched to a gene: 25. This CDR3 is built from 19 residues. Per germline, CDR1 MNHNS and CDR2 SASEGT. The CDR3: CASTSPYRDGLAGVEEQYF. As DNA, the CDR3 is TGTGCCAGCACTAGCCCTTATCGGGATGGGCTAGCGGGGGTGGAGGAGCAGTACTTC.

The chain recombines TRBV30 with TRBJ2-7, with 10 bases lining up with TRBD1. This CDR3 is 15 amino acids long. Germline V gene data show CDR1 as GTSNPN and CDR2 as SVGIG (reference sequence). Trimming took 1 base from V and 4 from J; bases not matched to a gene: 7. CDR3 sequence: CAWSASDRGLYEQYF. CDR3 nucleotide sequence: TGTGCCTGGAGTGCTTCAGACAGGGGGCTGTACGAGCAGTACTTC. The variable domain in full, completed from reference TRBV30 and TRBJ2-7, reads SQTIHQWPATLVQPVGSPLSLECTVEGTSNPNLYWYRQAAGRGLQLLFYSVGIGQISSEVPQNLSASRPQDRQFILSSKKLLLSDSGFYLCAWSASDRGLYEQYFGPGTRLTVT.

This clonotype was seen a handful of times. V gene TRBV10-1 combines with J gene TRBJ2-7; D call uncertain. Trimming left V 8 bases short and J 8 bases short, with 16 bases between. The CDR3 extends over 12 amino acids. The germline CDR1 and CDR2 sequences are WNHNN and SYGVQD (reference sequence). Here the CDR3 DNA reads TGCGCCAGCGACCGCCCGATTAGGCAGCAGTACTTC. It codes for CASDRPIRQQYF.

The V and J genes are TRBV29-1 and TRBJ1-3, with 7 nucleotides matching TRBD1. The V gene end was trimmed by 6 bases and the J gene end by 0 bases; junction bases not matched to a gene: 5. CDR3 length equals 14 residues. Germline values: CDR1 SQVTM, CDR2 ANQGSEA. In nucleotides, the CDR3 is TGCAGCGTAGGACAGGCGAGCTCTGGAAACACCATATATTTT. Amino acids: CSVGQASSGNTIYF.

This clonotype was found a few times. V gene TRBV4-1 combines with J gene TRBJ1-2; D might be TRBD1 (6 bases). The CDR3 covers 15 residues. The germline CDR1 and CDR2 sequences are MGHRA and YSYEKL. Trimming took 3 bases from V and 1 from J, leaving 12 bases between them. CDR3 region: CASSHYREGNYGYTF. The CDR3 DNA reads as TGCGCCAGCAGCCACTACAGGGAGGGTAACTATGGCTACACCTTC.

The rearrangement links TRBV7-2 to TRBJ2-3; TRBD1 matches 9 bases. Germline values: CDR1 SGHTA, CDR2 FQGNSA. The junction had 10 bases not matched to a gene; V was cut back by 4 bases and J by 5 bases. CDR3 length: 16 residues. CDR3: CASSSIGDRDKDTQYF. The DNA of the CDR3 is TGTGCCAGCAGCTCTATAGGGGACAGGGATAAAGATACGCAGTATTTT. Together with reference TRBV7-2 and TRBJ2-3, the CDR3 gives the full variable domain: GAGVSQSPSNKVTEKGKDVELRCDPISGHTALYWYRQSLGQGLEFLIYFQGNSAPDKSGLPSDRFSAERTGGSVSTLTIQRTQQEDSAVYLCASSSIGDRDKDTQYFGPGTRLTVL.

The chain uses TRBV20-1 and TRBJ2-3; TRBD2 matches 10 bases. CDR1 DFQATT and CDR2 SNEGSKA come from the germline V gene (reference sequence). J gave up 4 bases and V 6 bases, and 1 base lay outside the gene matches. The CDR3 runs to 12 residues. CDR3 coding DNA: TGCAGTGCGGGGACTAGCGCAGATACGCAGTATTTT. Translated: CSAGTSADTQYF.

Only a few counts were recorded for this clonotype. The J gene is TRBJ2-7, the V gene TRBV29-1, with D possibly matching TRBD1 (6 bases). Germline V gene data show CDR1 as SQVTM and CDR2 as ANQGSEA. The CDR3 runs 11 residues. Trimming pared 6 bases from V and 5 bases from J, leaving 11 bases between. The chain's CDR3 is CSVRDMHEQYF. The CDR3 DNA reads TGCAGCGTCCGGGACATGCACGAGCAGTACTTC.

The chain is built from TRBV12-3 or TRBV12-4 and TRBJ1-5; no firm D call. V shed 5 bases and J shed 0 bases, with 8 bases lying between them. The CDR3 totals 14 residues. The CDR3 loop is CASSPPYSNQPQHF. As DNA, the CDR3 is TGTGCCAGCAGTCCCCCTTATAGCAATCAGCCCCAGCATTTT.

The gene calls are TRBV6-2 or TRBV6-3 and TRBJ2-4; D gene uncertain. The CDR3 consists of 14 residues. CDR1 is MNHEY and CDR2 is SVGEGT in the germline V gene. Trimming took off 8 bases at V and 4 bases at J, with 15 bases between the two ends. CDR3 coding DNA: TGTGCCAGCCATACCCGGACGGATAAAAACATTCAGTACTTC. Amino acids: CASHTRTDKNIQYF.

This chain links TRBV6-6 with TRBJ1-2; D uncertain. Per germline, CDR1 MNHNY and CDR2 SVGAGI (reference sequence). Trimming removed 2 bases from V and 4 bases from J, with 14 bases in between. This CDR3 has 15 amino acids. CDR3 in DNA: TGTGCCAGCAGTTACCGCCTCGAAGTAAGCTATGGCTACACCTTC. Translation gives CASSYRLEVSYGYTF.

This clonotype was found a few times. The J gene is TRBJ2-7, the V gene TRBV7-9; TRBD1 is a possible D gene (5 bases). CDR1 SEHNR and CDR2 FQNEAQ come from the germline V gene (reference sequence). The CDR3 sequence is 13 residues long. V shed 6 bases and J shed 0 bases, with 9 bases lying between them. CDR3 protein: CASSSDSSYEQYF. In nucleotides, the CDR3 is TGTGCCAGCAGTTCCGACAGCTCCTACGAGCAGTACTTC.

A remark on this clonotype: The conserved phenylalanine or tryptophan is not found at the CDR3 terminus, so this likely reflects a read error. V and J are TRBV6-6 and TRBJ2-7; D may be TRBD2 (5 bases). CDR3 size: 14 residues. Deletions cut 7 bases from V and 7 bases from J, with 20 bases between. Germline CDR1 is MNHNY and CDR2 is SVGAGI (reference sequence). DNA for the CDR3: TGTGCCAGCACTGGAACTACTGGGGAGAGAGAGCAGTACTTG. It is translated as CASTGTTGEREQYL.

The CDR3 bases are TGTGCCAGCAGCTTCCCTAGCGGGGGCGATGAGCAGTTCTTC. This translates into CASSFPSGGDEQFF. The chain carries TRBV5-6 and TRBJ2-1; 10 bases agree with TRBD2. With V trimmed by 2 bases and J by 8 bases, 4 bases remained unmatched. The CDR3 contains 14 residues. Germline loops: CDR1 SGHDT, CDR2 YYEEEE. Complete variable domain (other parts from reference TRBV5-6 and TRBJ2-1): DAGVTQSPTHLIKTRGQQVTLRCSPKSGHDTVSWYQQALGQGPQFIFQYYEEEERQRGNFPDRFSGHQFPNYSSELNVNALLLGDSALYLCASSFPSGGDEQFFGPGTRLTVL.

The CDR3 DNA sequence: TGTGCCAGCAGCACTACCATGGACAGGGGATACGAGCAGTACTTC. Protein sequence: CASSTTMDRGYEQYF. The rearrangement links TRBV7-2 to TRBJ2-7, with 9 bases identical to TRBD1. The CDR3 loop spans 15 amino acids. The ends lost 5 bases at V and 4 bases at J; junction bases unmatched: 9. CDR1 and CDR2 (germline): SGHTA, FQGNSA.

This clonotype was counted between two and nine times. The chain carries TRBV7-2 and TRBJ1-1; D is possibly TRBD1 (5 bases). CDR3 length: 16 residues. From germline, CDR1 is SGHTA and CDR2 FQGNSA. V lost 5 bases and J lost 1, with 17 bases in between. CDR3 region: CASSHPQSGGNTEAFF. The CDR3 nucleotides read TGTGCCAGCAGCCATCCCCAGTCCGGGGGGAACACTGAAGCTTTCTTT.